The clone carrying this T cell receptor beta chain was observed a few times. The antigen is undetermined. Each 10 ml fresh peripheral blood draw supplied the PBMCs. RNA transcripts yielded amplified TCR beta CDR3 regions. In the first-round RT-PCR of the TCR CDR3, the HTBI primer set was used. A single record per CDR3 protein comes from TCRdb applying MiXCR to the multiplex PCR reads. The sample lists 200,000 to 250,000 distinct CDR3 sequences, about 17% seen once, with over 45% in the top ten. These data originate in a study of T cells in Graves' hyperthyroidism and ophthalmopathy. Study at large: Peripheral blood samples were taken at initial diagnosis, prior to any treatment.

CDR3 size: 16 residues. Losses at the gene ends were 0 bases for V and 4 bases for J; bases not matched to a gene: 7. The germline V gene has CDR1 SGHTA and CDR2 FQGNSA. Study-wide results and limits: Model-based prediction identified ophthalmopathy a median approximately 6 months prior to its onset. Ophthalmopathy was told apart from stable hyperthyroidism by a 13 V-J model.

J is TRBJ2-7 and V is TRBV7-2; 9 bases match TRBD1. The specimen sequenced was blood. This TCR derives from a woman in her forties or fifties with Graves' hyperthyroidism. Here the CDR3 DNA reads TGTGCCAGCAGCTTAGCCGGGTCGGACAGGGGTTACGAGCAGTACTTC. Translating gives CASSLAGSDRGYEQYF.